The present T cell receptor (beta chain) was sequenced within a study of regulatory T cells in long-lasting Graves disease. Study as a whole: The study enrolled newly diagnosed Graves' patients on antithyroid drugs under 3 months.

Investigators prepared the TCR beta libraries by applying iRepertoire HTBI primers and Arm-PCR of CDR3 regions. TCRdb ran MiXCR on the multiplex PCR reads and lists one entry per CDR3 protein. The repertoire holds 500,000 or so distinct CDR3 sequences, with about 15% as singletons. This clonotype came up many times. CDR1 and CDR2 (germline): MDHEN, SYDVKM. CDR3 length: 14 residues. The V end lost 6 bases, the J end lost 7 bases, and 15 bases lay between the germline ends. Documented time point: newly diagnosed GD, antithyroid drugs for less than 3 months. PBMC-derived RNA was used for the TCR library. The same data also went into a second study, on T cells in Graves' hyperthyroidism and ophthalmopathy.

Here the sequenced sample was peripheral blood mononuclear cells (PBMCs), taken at new diagnosis, from a patient treated with antithyroid drugs. The chain links TRBV28 to TRBJ1-4; unclear D gene. The sequence came from a woman aged 35-65 years with Graves disease. CDR3 in DNA: TGTGCCAGCAGCTCACCGGGCTACCTTGAAAAACTGTTTTTT. Its translation is CASSSPGYLEKLFF. Supplemented by reference TRBV28 and TRBJ1-4, the full variable domain reads DVKVTQSSRYLVKRTGEKVFLECVQDMDHENMFWYRQDPGLGLRLIYFSYDVKMKEKGDIPEGYSVSREKKERFSLILESASTNQTSMYLCASSSPGYLEKLFFGSGTQLSVL.